Each of the 9 T cell receptor beta chains below was sequenced from the same sample in a study of OX40 agonist ivuxolimab in advanced cancers. Libraries were prepared by immunoSEQ multiplex PCR; TCRdb keeps only in-frame clonotypes and omits some of them. The sample gives over 55,000 clones, roughly nine tenths of which show up once; about 3.8% is in the top ten. Sequenced material: CD4+ or CD8+ T cells sorted from blood, taken in a trial of the OX40 agonist ivuxolimab. Receptor source: an adult with an advanced solid tumor such as melanoma, head and neck, liver or kidney cancer.

The chain joins TRBV7-9 to TRBJ2-3; 10 bases map to TRBD2. Germline CDR1 and CDR2: SEHNR and FQNEAQ (reference sequence). J lost 0 bases, V lost 6 bases, and 9 bases had no gene match. CDR3 size: 17 residues. CDR3 amino acids: CASSFGLAETSTDTQYF. The CDR3 nucleotides are TGTGCCAGCAGTTTTGGACTAGCGGAGACTAGCACAGATACGCAGTATTTT.

The chain employs TRBV28 and TRBJ2-7; maybe TRBD1 (6 bases). The CDR3 spans 16 residues. Germline CDR1 is MDHEN and CDR2 is SYDVKM. The germline V and J ends were trimmed by 6 bases and 2 bases, with 20 bases remaining between them. CDR3: CASSPPSETGPYEQYF. The CDR3 DNA follows: TGTGCCAGCAGCCCCCCTTCGGAGACAGGACCCTACGAGCAGTACTTC.

This clone was seen at least ten times. The V call is TRBV11-2, the J call TRBJ2-1, with 11 bases fitting TRBD2. With V trimmed by 2 bases and J by 9 bases, 6 bases remained unmatched. Germline lookup yields CDR1 SGHAT and CDR2 FQNNGV. The CDR3 runs to 15 residues. CDR3 sequence (DNA): TGTGCCAGCAGCTTATTAGCGGGAGGGCCGGGTGAGCAGTTCTTC. This encodes CASSLLAGGPGEQFF.

V and J are TRBV7-2 and TRBJ2-1, with 14 bases lining up with TRBD2. The V segment lost 3 bases and the J segment 7 bases; nucleotides outside the gene matches: 8. The CDR3 runs to 17 residues. CDR1 and CDR2 (germline): SGHTA, FQGNSA. The CDR3 protein is CASSFRLAGGPFNEQFF. The CDR3 DNA sequence: TGTGCCAGCAGCTTTAGACTAGCGGGAGGGCCGTTTAATGAGCAGTTCTTC.

The chain uses TRBV28 and TRBJ2-7; D may be TRBD1 or TRBD2 (5 bases each). Germline V gives CDR1 MDHEN, CDR2 SYDVKM. The CDR3 contains 13 residues. Trimming cost V 8 bases and J 4 bases, with 15 bases left between them. In nucleotides, the CDR3 is TGTGCCAGCTCCCCTTGGGGGAATTACGAGCAGTACTTC. Translation: CASSPWGNYEQYF.

The chain has TRBV27 and TRBJ2-1; 10 bases align to TRBD2. Per the germline V gene, CDR1 is MNHEY and CDR2 is SMNVEV (reference sequence). Trimming took 6 bases from V and 4 from J; bases not matched to a gene: 3. This CDR3 region has 14 residues. The CDR3 protein is CASSGTSEYNEQFF. The CDR3, as DNA: TGTGCCAGCAGCGGGACTAGCGAGTACAATGAGCAGTTCTTC.

J is TRBJ2-3 and V is TRBV29-1, with 7 bases aligning to TRBD2. Per germline, CDR1 SQVTM and CDR2 ANQGSEA. The CDR3 contains 15 residues. V gave up 1 base and J gave up 2 bases; unmatched junction bases: 6. The CDR3: CSVEGRGGPTDTQYF. The CDR3 region has the DNA TGCAGCGTTGAAGGTCGCGGGGGTCCCACAGATACGCAGTATTTT.

The rearrangement links TRBV2 to TRBJ2-1, with D perhaps TRBD2 (5 bases). The germline V gene encodes CDR1 SNHLY and CDR2 FYNNEI. There are 15 residues in the CDR3. Trimming took off 3 bases at V and 6 bases at J, with 15 bases between the two ends. DNA of the CDR3: TGTGCCAGCAGTGATCGTAGCGATCCCGGCAATGAGCAGTTCTTC. It is translated as CASSDRSDPGNEQFF.

This chain joins TRBV6-5 and TRBJ1-5; 8 bases fit TRBD1. The CDR3 length is 13 residues. The germline V gene encodes CDR1 MNHEY and CDR2 SVGAGI. V gave up 6 bases and J gave up 6 bases; unmatched junction bases: 4. The CDR3 reads CASRRTGSQPQHF. In DNA, the CDR3 is TGTGCCAGCAGAAGGACAGGGTCTCAGCCCCAGCATTTT.